The 32 T cell receptor beta chains below were found in one sample sequenced in a study of identical twins. TCRdb itself ran the 5' RACE reads through MiXCR, one entry per CDR3 protein. The sample has 700,000 or so distinct CDR3 sequences; roughly 20% are singletons. This sample was also put to use in a study of T cells expressing NK-cell markers.

Source material: PBMCs. Receptors were obtained from a young woman in good health.

In this sample, this clonotype turned up a few times. The genes are TRBV12-3 or TRBV12-4 and TRBJ2-1; 11 bases map to TRBD2. V lost 4 bases and J lost 7; bases outside the gene matches: 15. CDR3 size: 18 residues. CDR3 in DNA: TGTGCCAGCAGTTCCCATCCTGGGTTAGCGGGAGGGTTGAATGAGCAGTTCTTC. It is translated as CASSSHPGLAGGLNEQFF.

At least ten counts were recorded for this clonotype. The chain links TRBV2 to TRBJ2-7; D remains unclear. This CDR3 is built from 11 residues. Germline CDR1 reads SNHLY; CDR2 reads FYNNEI. Trimming removed 3 bases at V and 6 bases at J, with 6 bases between. In DNA form, the CDR3 reads TGTGCCAGCAGTGATATAAGCGAGCAGTACTTC. Protein sequence: CASSDISEQYF.

This clonotype was seen more than once but under ten times. J is TRBJ2-3 and V is TRBV7-9; 14 bases map to TRBD2. The ends lost 7 bases at V and 4 bases at J; junction bases unmatched: 4. Germline CDR1 and CDR2: SEHNR and FQNEAQ (reference sequence). This CDR3 is built from 15 residues. The CDR3 DNA sequence: TGTGCCAGCACCAAGACTAGCGGGGGGGCAGATACGCAGTATTTT. Translated, it gives CASTKTSGGADTQYF.

The genes are TRBV7-6 and TRBJ2-3, with 7 bases aligning to TRBD1. Germline V gene sequence: CDR1 SGHVS, CDR2 FNYEAQ. The CDR3 runs 16 residues. V was clipped by 5 bases and J by 5 bases; unmatched bases: 13. The chain's CDR3 is CASSRRQGGLGDTQYF. The CDR3 DNA is TGTGCCAGCAGCCGCCGACAGGGCGGTTTAGGAGATACGCAGTATTTT.

This clonotype came up a few times. The rearrangement links TRBV27 to TRBJ2-3; the D gene is possibly TRBD2 (6 bases). Germline V gene data show CDR1 as MNHEY and CDR2 as SMNVEV (reference sequence). The CDR3 sequence is 15 residues long. The V gene lost 5 bases and the J gene lost 6 bases, with 18 bases spanning the gap. CDR3 residues: CASSKPGLRTDTQYF. In DNA, the CDR3 is TGTGCCAGCAGTAAACCGGGACTCCGGACCGATACGCAGTATTTT.

CDR3 residues: CASSSDRGQTQYF. CDR3 DNA: TGTGCCAGCAGCTCAGACAGGGGGCAAACCCAGTACTTC. V usage is TRBV7-2 and J usage is TRBJ2-5; 10 bases are shared with TRBD1. J gave up 8 bases and V 4 bases, and 4 bases lay outside the gene matches. CDR3 length: 13 residues. Germline CDR1 reads SGHTA; CDR2 reads FQGNSA. The full variable domain, with the rest looked up from reference TRBV7-2 and TRBJ2-5, is GAGVSQSPSNKVTEKGKDVELRCDPISGHTALYWYRQSLGQGLEFLIYFQGNSAPDKSGLPSDRFSAERTGGSVSTLTIQRTQQEDSAVYLCASSSDRGQTQYFGPGTRLLVL.

J is TRBJ1-2 and V is TRBV5-1; D not resolved. The CDR3 is 14 residues long. The V gene lost 1 base and the J gene lost 5 bases, with 12 bases spanning the gap. Per germline, CDR1 SGHRS and CDR2 YFSETQ. As DNA, the CDR3 is TGCGCCAGCAGCTTGCCTTCCTCCTCATATGGCTACACCTTC. The encoded protein is CASSLPSSSYGYTF.

The chain uses TRBV12-5 and TRBJ2-1, with unresolved D. The CDR3 runs to 12 residues. Germline V gene sequence: CDR1 LGHNT, CDR2 FRNRAP. V lost 4 bases to trimming and J lost 4 bases, with 5 bases between them. This CDR3 reads CASGSEYNEQFF. DNA of the CDR3: TGTGCTAGTGGTTCGGAATACAATGAGCAGTTCTTC. Full variable domain (missing parts from reference TRBV12-5 and TRBJ2-1): DARVTQTPRHKVTEMGQEVTMRCQPILGHNTVFWYRQTMMQGLELLAYFRNRAPLDDSGMPKDRFSAEMPDATLATLKIQPSEPRDSAVYFCASGSEYNEQFFGPGTRLTVL.

This clonotype was recorded a few times. V gene TRBV20-1 combines with J gene TRBJ1-2; D might be TRBD1 (6 bases). This CDR3 has 14 amino acids. Germline loops: CDR1 DFQATT, CDR2 SNEGSKA (reference sequence). The germline V and J ends were trimmed by 4 bases and 4 bases, with 16 bases remaining between them. CDR3 loop: CSAKLAGVFYGYTF. The CDR3 nucleotides read TGCAGTGCTAAACTAGCAGGGGTTTTCTATGGCTACACCTTC.

V and J are TRBV7-6 and TRBJ2-3; perhaps TRBD1 as D (5 bases). Germline V lookup: CDR1 SGHVS, CDR2 FNYEAQ. The CDR3 totals 15 residues. Trimming pared 1 base from V and 2 bases from J, leaving 10 bases between. In nucleotides, the CDR3 is TGTGCCAGCAGCTTAGTAGTCAGGGTCACAGATACGCAGTATTTT. Amino acids: CASSLVVRVTDTQYF.

V and J are TRBV7-6 and TRBJ1-2; tentative D call: TRBD1 (5 bases). This CDR3 region has 14 residues. Germline assignment: CDR1 SGHVS and CDR2 FNYEAQ. Deletions cut 4 bases from V and 7 bases from J, with 16 bases between. The CDR3, as DNA: TGTGCCAGCAGCTCCGGGGCCTCTGACCTTGGCTACACCTTC. Translated, it gives CASSSGASDLGYTF.

In its sample, this clonotype was seen many times. A junction boundary mismatches the germline segment, possibly from a read error. The chain employs TRBV20-1 and TRBJ2-1; D possibly corresponds to TRBD2 (5 bases). Germline lookup yields CDR1 DFQATT and CDR2 SNEGSKA (reference sequence). The CDR3 loop spans 13 amino acids. The CDR3 bases are TGCAGTGCTAGCCACCCCACTACTAGTCAGCGTTCGTTC. Amino acids: CSASHPTTSQRSF.

This clonotype was counted only a few times. This sequence joins TRBV20-1 and TRBJ2-3; D may be TRBD1 (5 bases). V was cut by 2 bases and J by 1 base, with 10 bases left in between. The CDR3 consists of 14 residues. In germline, CDR1 is DFQATT, CDR2 SNEGSKA (reference sequence). This chain's CDR3 is CSARTGSGTDTQYF. CDR3 sequence (DNA): TGCAGTGCTAGAACAGGATCAGGCACAGATACGCAGTATTTT.

The V and J genes are TRBV12-3 or TRBV12-4 and TRBJ2-1; D is possibly TRBD1 or TRBD2 (5 bases each). This CDR3 contains 15 residues. Trimming removed 4 bases at V and 4 bases at J, with 14 bases between. The DNA of the CDR3 is TGTGCCAGCAGTTCAACCGGGACCAAATACAATGAGCAGTTCTTC. Protein product: CASSSTGTKYNEQFF.

This clonotype was detected a few times. The V gene is TRBV11-2, the J gene TRBJ2-3; 8 bases are a match to TRBD2. Germline V gives CDR1 SGHAT, CDR2 FQNNGV. The CDR3 spans 15 residues. V lost 4 bases, J lost 5 bases, and 8 bases stayed unmatched. CDR3 in DNA: TGTGCCAGCAGCTCCCAAGCGGGGGTGGGAGATACGCAGTATTTT. Protein product: CASSSQAGVGDTQYF.

This clonotype was recorded many times. V is TRBV10-3 and J is TRBJ1-1; a weak D match, TRBD1 (6 bases). The CDR3 runs 13 residues. Germline V gene data show CDR1 as ENHRY and CDR2 as SYGVKD. The V end lost 4 bases, the J end lost 1 base, and 7 bases lay between the germline ends. The CDR3 nucleotides are TGTGCCATCAGTGTAGGGGGGAACACTGAAGCTTTCTTT. Protein sequence: CAISVGGNTEAFF.

The chain is built from TRBV11-2 and TRBJ2-5; tentative D call: TRBD2 (7 bases). CDR3 length: 15 residues. Germline assignment: CDR1 SGHAT and CDR2 FQNNGV. Deletions cut 5 bases from V and 9 bases from J, with 22 bases between. In DNA, the CDR3 is TGTGCCAGCAGCGCTAGGGGGGGTACATTGACGGCCCAGTACTTC. As protein: CASSARGGTLTAQYF.

In this sample, this clonotype turned up once. CDR3 sequence reads: CASMAGGLSDTQYF. The CDR3 DNA reads as TGTGCCAGCATGGCGGGGGGGTTGTCAGATACGCAGTATTTT. This chain joins TRBV7-6 and TRBJ2-3; 9 positions match TRBD2. V trimming: 7 bases; J trimming: 4 bases; junction bases outside the gene matches: 6. This CDR3 region has 14 residues. The germline CDR1 and CDR2 sequences are SGHVS and FNYEAQ.

The table lists this clonotype with a few counts. This chain links TRBV5-1 with TRBJ1-2, with TRBD1 as a possible D gene (5 bases). V was clipped by 0 bases and J by 5 bases, with 11 bases between them. Germline CDR1 reads SGHRS; CDR2 reads YFSETQ. This CDR3 has 14 residues. CDR3 protein: CASSLEGAGYGYTF. CDR3 DNA sequence: TGCGCCAGCAGCTTGGAAGGGGCGGGGTATGGCTACACCTTC.

V usage is TRBV20-1 and J usage is TRBJ1-3; D call uncertain. This CDR3 is 16 amino acids long. V was pared by 0 bases and J by 0 bases, with 12 bases between. CDR1 and CDR2 from the germline V gene are DFQATT and SNEGSKA (reference sequence). CDR3 sequence: CSARDIEFRSGNTIYF. In DNA, the CDR3 is TGCAGTGCTAGAGATATAGAGTTTCGCTCTGGAAACACCATATATTTT.

There are a few counts of this clonotype. V usage is TRBV25-1 and J usage is TRBJ2-3; 9 positions match TRBD2. The germline V gene encodes CDR1 MGHDK and CDR2 SYGVNS. The J segment lost 5 bases and the V segment lost 2 bases, leaving 17 bases of the junction unmatched. The CDR3 sequence is 19 residues long. The CDR3 loop reads CASSEAPGGSGGQRDTQYF. In DNA, the CDR3 is TGTGCCAGCAGTGAAGCCCCCGGAGGGAGCGGGGGGCAAAGAGATACGCAGTATTTT. The full variable domain, rest sourced from reference TRBV25-1 and TRBJ2-3, is EADIYQTPRYLVIGTGKKITLECSQTMGHDKMYWYQQDPGMELHLIHYSYGVNSTEKGDLSSESTVSRIRTEHFPLTLESARPSHTSQYLCASSEAPGGSGGQRDTQYFGPGTRLTVL.

This sequence joins TRBV5-1 and TRBJ2-3; 7 nucleotides line up with TRBD1. This CDR3 is built from 15 residues. Germline V gene data show CDR1 as SGHRS and CDR2 as YFSETQ. J gave up 7 bases and V 2 bases, and 10 bases lay outside the gene matches. The DNA of the CDR3 is TGCGCCAGCAGCTTAAGGGGGCCTTCTTATCATACGCAGTATTTT. Its protein product is CASSLRGPSYHTQYF.

V is TRBV9 and J is TRBJ2-2; TRBD2 matches 7 bases. With 3 bases clipped from V and 6 bases from J, the junction kept 8 bases outside the gene matches. Per the germline V gene, CDR1 is SGDLS and CDR2 is YYNGEE. The CDR3 is 15 residues long. The CDR3 spells CASSAAVGRAGELFF. Here the CDR3 DNA reads TGTGCCAGCAGCGCCGCAGTTGGGAGGGCCGGGGAGCTGTTTTTT.

This clonotype has a handful of counts. This chain uses TRBV27 with TRBJ2-7; 8 positions match TRBD2. Trimming at V came to 6 bases and at J to 3 bases, leaving 7 bases not matched to a gene. The CDR3 covers 14 residues. Germline V gives CDR1 MNHEY, CDR2 SMNVEV (reference sequence). The CDR3 sequence is CASSSGTRVYEQYF. CDR3 DNA: TGTGCCAGCAGCTCCGGGACTAGAGTCTACGAGCAGTACTTC.

This clonotype was seen once. V is TRBV7-9 and J is TRBJ1-1, with 7 bases lining up with TRBD1. Germline V gives CDR1 SEHNR, CDR2 FQNEAQ (reference sequence). CDR3 length: 12 residues. Trimming at V came to 6 bases and at J to 9 bases, leaving 7 bases not matched to a gene. CDR3 nucleotide sequence: TGTGCCAGCAGTTCCCGGGACAGTCAAGCTTTCTTT. Translating gives CASSSRDSQAFF.

The genes are TRBV5-1 and TRBJ2-2; 7 nucleotides match TRBD2. The CDR3 spans 17 residues. Germline V CDR1 and CDR2: SGHRS, YFSETQ. V lost 2 bases, J lost 4 bases, and 11 bases stayed unmatched. The CDR3 sequence: CASSLLPREGSTGELFF. For the CDR3, the DNA is TGCGCCAGCAGCTTATTACCTAGGGAGGGGAGCACCGGGGAGCTGTTTTTT.

CDR3 loop: CASSLGSRDSSYNEQFF. The CDR3 DNA reads TGCGCCAGCAGCTTGGGGTCCCGGGACAGCTCCTACAATGAGCAGTTCTTC. The chain links TRBV5-1 to TRBJ2-1; the match to TRBD1 covers 7 bases. Trimming at V came to 0 bases and at J to 0 bases, leaving 6 bases not matched to a gene. Germline V lookup: CDR1 SGHRS, CDR2 YFSETQ. CDR3 size: 17 residues.

In nucleotides, the CDR3 is TGCGCCAGCAGCTTGGAGGCGGGAGGGCCTGGAGATACGCAGTATTTT. Amino acids: CASSLEAGGPGDTQYF. J is TRBJ2-3 and V is TRBV5-1; 9 bases align to TRBD2. The germline CDR1 and CDR2 sequences are SGHRS and YFSETQ. The CDR3 spans 16 residues. V dropped 0 bases and J dropped 5; count of bases not matched to a gene: 7.

This clonotype was seen more than once but under ten times. The chain combines TRBV12-3 or TRBV12-4 with TRBJ2-6, with 7 nucleotides matching TRBD1. The V gene end was trimmed by 8 bases and the J gene end by 0 bases; junction bases not matched to a gene: 7. The length of the CDR3 is 16 residues. The CDR3 is CASLRQGGSGANVLTF. Written as DNA, the CDR3 is TGTGCCAGCCTTAGACAGGGCGGCTCTGGGGCCAACGTCCTGACTTTC.

For this clonotype: One end of the junction does not line up with germline, which may come from a read error. The rearrangement uses TRBV20-1 and TRBJ2-3, with 12 positions matching TRBD2. The CDR3 consists of 17 residues. Looked up from germline, CDR1 is DFQATT and CDR2 is SNEGSKA (reference sequence). The CDR3 nucleotides are TGCTGTGCTAGAGCCCCAACGCGACTAGCGGGAGAGAACACGCAGTATTTT. This translates into CCARAPTRLAGENTQYF.

This clonotype came up a few times. The chain couples TRBV20-1 to TRBJ1-5, with 7 bases matching TRBD1. The CDR3 covers 13 residues. Trimming removed 3 bases from V and 6 bases from J; junction bases left unmatched: 5. Germline loops: CDR1 DFQATT, CDR2 SNEGSKA (reference sequence). CDR3 sequence reads: CSASRRGAQPQHF. The CDR3 DNA is TGCAGTGCTAGTCGCAGGGGGGCTCAGCCCCAGCATTTT.

This clonotype was seen a few times. The chain carries TRBV11-2 and TRBJ2-7; 9 nucleotides align to TRBD2. The length of the CDR3 is 16 residues. The J segment lost 2 bases and the V segment lost 5 bases, leaving 10 bases of the junction unmatched. Germline values: CDR1 SGHAT, CDR2 FQNNGV. DNA for the CDR3: TGTGCCAGCAGCCCGGGCAGCGGGAGGATCCCCTACGAGCAGTACTTC. Protein product: CASSPGSGRIPYEQYF.